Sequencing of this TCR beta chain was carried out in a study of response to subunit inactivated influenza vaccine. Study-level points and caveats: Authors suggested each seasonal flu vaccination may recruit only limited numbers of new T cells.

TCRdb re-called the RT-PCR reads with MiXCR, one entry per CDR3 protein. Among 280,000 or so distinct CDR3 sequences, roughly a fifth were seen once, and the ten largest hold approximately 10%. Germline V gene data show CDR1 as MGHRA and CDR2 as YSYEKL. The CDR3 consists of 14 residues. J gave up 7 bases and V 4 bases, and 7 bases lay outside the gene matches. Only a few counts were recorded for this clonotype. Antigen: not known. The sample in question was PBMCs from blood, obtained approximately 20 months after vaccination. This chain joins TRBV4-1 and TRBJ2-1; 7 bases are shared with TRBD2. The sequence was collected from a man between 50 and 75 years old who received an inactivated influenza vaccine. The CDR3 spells CASSRWEGTNEQFF. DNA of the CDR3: TGCGCCAGCAGCCGGTGGGAGGGTACAAATGAGCAGTTCTTC.